This T cell receptor (beta chain) is from a study of T cells after posttransplantation cyclophosphamide. Using immunoSEQ multiplex PCR, the repertoire was profiled, and TCRdb retains in-frame clones only, with some absent. Altogether some 50,000 clones were found in the sample, and no singletons occur. Germline values: CDR1 MGHRA, CDR2 YSYEKL. V trimming: 4 bases; J trimming: 0 bases; junction bases outside the gene matches: 7. This CDR3 contains 18 residues. Study observations and caveats: Recipient CMV seropositivity and CMV reactivation strongly tracked TRB clonality.

There are many counts of this clone. Its antigen remains unknown. Sample: PBMCs. The chain carries TRBV4-1 and TRBJ2-1, with 12 bases aligning to TRBD2. This TCR came from a man aged 35-49 years in good health, CMV-negative, and a related stem cell transplant donor. CDR3 nucleotide sequence: TGCGCCAGCAGCCTAATCCTACTAGCGGGAGGCTCCTACAATGAGCAGTTCTTC. This translates into CASSLILLAGGSYNEQFF.